These T cell receptor beta chains were read from a single sample in a study of identical twins. TCRdb reanalysed the 5' RACE reads using MiXCR and keeps one entry per CDR3 protein. Of roughly 240,000 distinct CDR3 sequences listed, roughly 7% are singletons. The data also belong to a second study, concerning yellow fever vaccine responses in identical twins.

Input material: memory (CD45RO+) T cells sorted from blood. Every receptor here comes from a woman aged 18-30 years in good health. The CDR3 runs from the conserved cysteine through the conserved F or W. The D gene is left open where the match is weak. The size entry is marked missing in some rows and otherwise reads once, few, many or a size class.

>.|TRBV19|.|TRBJ1-4
CASSSRGLASTNEKLFF
TGTGCCAGTAGTAGCCGGGGCCTCGCATCAACTAATGAAAAACTGTTTTTT
>many|TRBV27|.|TRBJ1-4
CASGTDREKLFF
TGTGCCTCCGGGACTGATCGCGAAAAACTGTTTTTT
>.|TRBV9|TRBD2|TRBJ2-1
CASNSGGSPYNEQFF
TGTGCCAGTAATAGCGGGGGGTCCCCCTACAATGAGCAGTTCTTC
>many|TRBV12-3/TRBV12-4|.|TRBJ1-1
CASSSRGSMNTEAFF
TGTGCCAGCAGCTCCCGGGGAAGCATGAACACTGAAGCTTTCTTT
>many|TRBV15|.|TRBJ1-2
CATSRASTDYGYTF
TGTGCCACCAGCAGAGCGTCGACGGACTATGGCTACACCTTC
>few|TRBV7-9|.|TRBJ2-7
CASSFGGAGYEQYF
TGTGCCAGCAGCTTTGGGGGCGCGGGTTACGAGCAGTACTTC
>many|TRBV4-2|.|TRBJ2-3
CASSQDERGPGDTQYF
TGTGCCAGCAGCCAAGACGAAAGGGGTCCGGGAGATACGCAGTATTTT
>.|TRBV20-1|.|TRBJ2-7
CSATTHTYEQYF
TGCAGTGCTACAACCCACACTTACGAGCAGTACTTC
>few|TRBV5-5|.|TRBJ2-2
CASSSTGQSANTGELFF
TGTGCCAGCAGCTCGACAGGCCAATCGGCGAACACCGGGGAGCTGTTTTTT
>few|TRBV5-5|TRBD1|TRBJ2-2
CASSYSRTGNTGELFF
TGTGCCAGCAGCTACTCCCGGACAGGGAACACCGGGGAGCTGTTTTTT
>many|TRBV5-6|.|TRBJ1-5
CASSSPFQQEHF
TGTGCCAGCAGCTCACCATTCCAACAAGAGCATTTT
>many|TRBV5-1|.|TRBJ2-5
CASTLSGQKWETQYF
TGCGCCAGCACCCTCTCTGGACAGAAGTGGGAGACCCAGTACTTC
>many|TRBV7-4|TRBD1|TRBJ2-7
CASSPRRDSRYEQYF
TGTGCCAGCAGCCCCAGAAGGGACAGCCGCTACGAGCAGTACTTC
>few|TRBV7-9|.|TRBJ1-2
CASSLAGGENYGYTF
TGTGCCAGCAGCTTAGCGGGCGGGGAAAACTATGGCTACACCTTC
>few|TRBV6-1|.|TRBJ1-5
CATSDRANQPQHF
TGTGCCACCAGTGATAGGGCTAATCAGCCCCAGCATTTT
>few|TRBV29-1|TRBD1|TRBJ2-1
CSVAWTGAGSSYNEQFF
TGCAGCGTTGCCTGGACAGGGGCGGGCAGCTCCTACAATGAGCAGTTCTTC
>.|TRBV2|.|TRBJ1-1
CASRSDGNVAFF
TGTGCCAGCAGGTCGGACGGAAATGTAGCTTTCTTT
>.|TRBV12-3/TRBV12-4|.|TRBJ2-1
CASSLGGAGEQFF
TGTGCCAGCAGTTTAGGGGGGGCCGGTGAGCAGTTCTTC
>few|TRBV20-1|.|TRBJ1-1
CSASTGRDTEAFF
TGCAGTGCTAGTACAGGGCGGGACACTGAAGCTTTCTTT
>.|TRBV24-1|TRBD1|TRBJ1-3
CATSDGRGPPGNTIYF
TGTGCCACCAGTGATGGCAGGGGGCCTCCTGGAAACACCATATATTTT
>many|TRBV12-3/TRBV12-4|.|TRBJ1-2
CASSLGGLGYTF
TGTGCCAGCAGTTTGGGTGGTTTGGGCTACACCTTC
>many|TRBV9|.|TRBJ2-7
CASSPRDTQSYEQYF
TGTGCCAGCAGCCCCCGGGACACCCAGTCCTACGAGCAGTACTTC
>few|TRBV23-1|TRBD1|TRBJ2-1
CASSQGPPGQGGNEQFF
TGCGCCAGCAGTCAAGGACCTCCGGGACAGGGGGGTAATGAGCAGTTCTTC
>few|TRBV7-6|.|TRBJ2-5
CASSLLVLQGQETQYF
TGTGCCAGCAGCTTACTTGTCCTGCAGGGCCAAGAGACCCAGTACTTC
>many|TRBV9|TRBD2|TRBJ2-1
CASSVAGLAGRSSYNEQFF
TGTGCCAGCAGCGTAGCGGGACTAGCGGGACGAAGCTCCTACAATGAGCAGTTCTTC
>many|TRBV5-1|TRBD2|TRBJ2-2
CASSLAGTSGRPTNTGELFF
TGCGCCAGCAGCTTGGCCGGGACTAGCGGGAGGCCTACCAACACCGGGGAGCTGTTTTTT
>many|TRBV5-1|TRBD2|TRBJ2-1
CASSLGFSGGGTYNEQFF
TGCGCCAGCAGCTTGGGGTTCTCGGGAGGGGGAACCTACAATGAGCAGTTCTTC
>few|TRBV6-2/TRBV6-3|TRBD1|TRBJ1-5
CASSQQGAGNQPQHF
TGTGCCAGCAGTCAACAGGGGGCAGGCAATCAGCCCCAGCATTTT
>.|TRBV5-1|TRBD2|TRBJ2-7
CASSLKTLAGNAYEQYF
TGCGCCAGCAGCCTCAAGACCTTAGCGGGGAACGCCTACGAGCAGTACTTC
>.|TRBV15|TRBD1|TRBJ1-4
CATSSESGTGGEKLFF
TGTGCCACCAGCAGCGAATCCGGGACAGGGGGGGAAAAACTGTTTTTT
>.|TRBV5-1|TRBD2|TRBJ2-1
CASSQLAGGDNSVNEQFF
TGCGCCAGCAGCCAACTAGCGGGAGGTGATAATTCGGTCAATGAGCAGTTCTTC
>many|TRBV29-1|TRBD2|TRBJ2-1
CSVLRPSGGYNEQFF
TGCAGCGTTCTACGGCCTAGCGGGGGCTACAATGAGCAGTTCTTC
>once|TRBV18|.|TRBJ2-5
CASSPREQETQYF
TGTGCCAGCTCACCAAGGGAACAAGAGACCCAGTACTTC